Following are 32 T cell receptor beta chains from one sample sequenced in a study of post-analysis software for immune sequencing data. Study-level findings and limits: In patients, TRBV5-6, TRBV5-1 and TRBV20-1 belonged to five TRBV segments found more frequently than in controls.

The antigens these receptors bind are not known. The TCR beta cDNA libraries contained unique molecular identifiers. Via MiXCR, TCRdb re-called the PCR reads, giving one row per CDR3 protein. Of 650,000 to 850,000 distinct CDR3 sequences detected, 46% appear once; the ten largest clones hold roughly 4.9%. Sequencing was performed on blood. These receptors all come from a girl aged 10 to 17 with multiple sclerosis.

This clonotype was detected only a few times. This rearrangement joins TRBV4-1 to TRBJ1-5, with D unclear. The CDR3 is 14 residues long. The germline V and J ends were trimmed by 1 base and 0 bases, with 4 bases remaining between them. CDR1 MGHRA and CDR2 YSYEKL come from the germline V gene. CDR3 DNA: TGCGCCAGCAGCCAAGGGTATAGCAATCAGCCCCAGCATTTT. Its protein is CASSQGYSNQPQHF.

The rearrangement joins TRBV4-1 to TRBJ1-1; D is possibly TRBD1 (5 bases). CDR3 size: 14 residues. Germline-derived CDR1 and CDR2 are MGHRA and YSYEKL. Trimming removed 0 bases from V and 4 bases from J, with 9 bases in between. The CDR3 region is CASSQDRRGTEAFF. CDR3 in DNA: TGCGCCAGCAGCCAAGACCGGAGGGGCACTGAAGCTTTCTTT.

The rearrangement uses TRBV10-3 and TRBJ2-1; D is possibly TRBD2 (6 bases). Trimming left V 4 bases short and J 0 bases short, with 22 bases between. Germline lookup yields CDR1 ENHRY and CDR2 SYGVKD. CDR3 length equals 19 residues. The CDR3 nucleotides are TGTGCCATCAGTGCCAAACCTAACATCGGGGGAGCCTCCTACAATGAGCAGTTCTTC. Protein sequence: CAISAKPNIGGASYNEQFF.

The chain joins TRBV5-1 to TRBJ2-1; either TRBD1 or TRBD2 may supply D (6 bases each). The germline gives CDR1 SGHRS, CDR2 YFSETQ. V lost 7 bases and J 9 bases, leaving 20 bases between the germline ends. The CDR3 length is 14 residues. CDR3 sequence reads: CASQWGPEGGEQFF. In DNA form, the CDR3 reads TGCGCCAGCCAATGGGGCCCAGAGGGGGGTGAGCAGTTCTTC.

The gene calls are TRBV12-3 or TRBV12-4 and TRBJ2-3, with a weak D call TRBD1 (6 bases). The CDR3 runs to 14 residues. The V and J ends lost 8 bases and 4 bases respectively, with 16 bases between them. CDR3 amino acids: CASFSGVAADTQYF. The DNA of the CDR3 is TGTGCCAGCTTCTCAGGGGTCGCCGCAGATACGCAGTATTTT.

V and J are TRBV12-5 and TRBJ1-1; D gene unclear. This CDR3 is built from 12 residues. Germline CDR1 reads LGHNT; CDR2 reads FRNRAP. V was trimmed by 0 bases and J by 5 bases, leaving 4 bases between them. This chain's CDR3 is CASGLVGTEAFF. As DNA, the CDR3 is TGTGCTAGTGGTTTGGTGGGGACTGAAGCTTTCTTT.

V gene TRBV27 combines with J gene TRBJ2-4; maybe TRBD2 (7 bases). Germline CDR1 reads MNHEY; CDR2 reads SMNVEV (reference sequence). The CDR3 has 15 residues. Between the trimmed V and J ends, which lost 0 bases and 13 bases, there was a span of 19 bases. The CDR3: CASSLSLYDRREQYF. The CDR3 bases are TGTGCCAGCAGTTTATCGCTTTACGACAGGCGGGAGCAGTACTTC.

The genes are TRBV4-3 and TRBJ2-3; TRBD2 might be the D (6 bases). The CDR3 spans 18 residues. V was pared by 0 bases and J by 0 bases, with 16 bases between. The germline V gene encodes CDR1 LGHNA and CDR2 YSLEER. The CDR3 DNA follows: TGCGCCAGCAGCCAAGATATCGGCGGGACTTGGAGCACAGATACGCAGTATTTT. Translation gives CASSQDIGGTWSTDTQYF.

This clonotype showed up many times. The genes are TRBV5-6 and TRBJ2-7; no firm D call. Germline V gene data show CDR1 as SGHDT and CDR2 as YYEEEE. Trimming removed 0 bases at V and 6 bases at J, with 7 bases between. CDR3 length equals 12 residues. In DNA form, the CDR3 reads TGTGCCAGCAGCTTGGGAGGTATCGAGCAGTACTTC. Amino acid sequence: CASSLGGIEQYF.

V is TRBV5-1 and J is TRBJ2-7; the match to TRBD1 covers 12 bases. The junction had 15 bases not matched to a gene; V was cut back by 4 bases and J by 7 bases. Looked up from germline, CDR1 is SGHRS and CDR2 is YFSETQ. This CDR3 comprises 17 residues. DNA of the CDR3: TGCGCCAGCAGCCCTAACACCGGGACAGGGGGCTTGGGTGAGCAGTACTTC. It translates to CASSPNTGTGGLGEQYF.

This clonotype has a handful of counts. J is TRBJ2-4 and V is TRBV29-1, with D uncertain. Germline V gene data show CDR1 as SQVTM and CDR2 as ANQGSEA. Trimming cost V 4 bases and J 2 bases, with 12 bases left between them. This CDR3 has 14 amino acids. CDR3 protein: CSVVGSQTKNIQYF. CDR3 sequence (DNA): TGCAGCGTTGTGGGATCGCAAACCAAAAACATTCAGTACTTC.

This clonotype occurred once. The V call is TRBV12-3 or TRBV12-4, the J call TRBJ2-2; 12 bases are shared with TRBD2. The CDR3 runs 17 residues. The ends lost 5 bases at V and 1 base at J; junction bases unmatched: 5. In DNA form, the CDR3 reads TGTGCCAGCAGTCAAAGACTAGCGGGGGAGAACACCGGGGAGCTGTTTTTT. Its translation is CASSQRLAGENTGELFF.

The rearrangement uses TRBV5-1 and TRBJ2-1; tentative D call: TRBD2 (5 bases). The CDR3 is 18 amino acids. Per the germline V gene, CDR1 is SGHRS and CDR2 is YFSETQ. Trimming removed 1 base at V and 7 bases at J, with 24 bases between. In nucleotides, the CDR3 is TGCGCCAGCAGCTTGATGTCCCCTCTAGCTATCGGCCGGAATGAGCAGTTCTTC. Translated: CASSLMSPLAIGRNEQFF.

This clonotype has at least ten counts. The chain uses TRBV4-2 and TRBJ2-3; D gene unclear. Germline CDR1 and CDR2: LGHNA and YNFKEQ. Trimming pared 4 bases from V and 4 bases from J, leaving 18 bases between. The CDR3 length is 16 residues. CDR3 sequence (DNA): TGTGCCAGCAGCCCCTCGAGCCAGCTGGATCCAGATACGCAGTATTTT. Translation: CASSPSSQLDPDTQYF.

Here the CDR3 reads CASSQDSSHYYNEQFF. CDR3 in DNA: TGTGCCAGCAGCCAGGACAGCTCACACTACTACAATGAGCAGTTCTTC. The V gene is TRBV6-6, the J gene TRBJ2-1; D may be TRBD1 (6 bases). The CDR3 spans 16 residues. V lost 6 bases to trimming and J lost 3 bases, with 18 bases between them. Germline V gene sequence: CDR1 MNHNY, CDR2 SVGAGI (reference sequence).

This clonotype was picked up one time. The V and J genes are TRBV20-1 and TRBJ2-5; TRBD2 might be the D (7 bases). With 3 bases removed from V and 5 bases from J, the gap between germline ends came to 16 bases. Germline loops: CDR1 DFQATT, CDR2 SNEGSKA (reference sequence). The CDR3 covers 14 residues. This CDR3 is CSARGGASRETQYF. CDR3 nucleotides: TGCAGTGCTAGGGGGGGGGCTAGCAGGGAGACCCAGTACTTC.

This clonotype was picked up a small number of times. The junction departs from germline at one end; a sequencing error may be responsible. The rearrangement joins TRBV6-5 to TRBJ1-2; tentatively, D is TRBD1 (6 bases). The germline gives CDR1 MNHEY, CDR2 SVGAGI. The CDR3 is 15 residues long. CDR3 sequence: CASSYSRGASYGYTF. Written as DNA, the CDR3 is TGTGCCAGTAGTTACTCCCGGGGGGCGAGCTATGGCTACACCTTC.

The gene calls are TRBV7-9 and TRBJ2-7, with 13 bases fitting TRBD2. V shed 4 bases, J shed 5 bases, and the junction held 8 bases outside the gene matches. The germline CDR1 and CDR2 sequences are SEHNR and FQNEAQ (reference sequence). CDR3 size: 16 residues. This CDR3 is CASSSGLAGAQDEQYF. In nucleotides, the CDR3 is TGTGCCAGCAGCTCTGGACTAGCGGGAGCTCAGGACGAGCAGTACTTC.

CDR3 nucleotide sequence: TGTGCCAGCAGTCGACCGGGACAGGGTTCAAAAAACATTCAGTACTTC. Its protein is CASSRPGQGSKNIQYF. The genes are TRBV12-3 or TRBV12-4 and TRBJ2-4, with TRBD1 identical over 9 bases. This CDR3 is built from 16 residues. Germline trimming cut 5 bases from V and 4 bases from J; bases unmatched to any gene: 9.

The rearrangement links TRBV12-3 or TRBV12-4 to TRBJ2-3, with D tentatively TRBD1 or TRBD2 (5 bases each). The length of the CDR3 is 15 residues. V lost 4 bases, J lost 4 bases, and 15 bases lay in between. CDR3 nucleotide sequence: TGTGCCAGCAGTTCTGGGACCCCCGGGGCAGATACGCAGTATTTT. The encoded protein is CASSSGTPGADTQYF.

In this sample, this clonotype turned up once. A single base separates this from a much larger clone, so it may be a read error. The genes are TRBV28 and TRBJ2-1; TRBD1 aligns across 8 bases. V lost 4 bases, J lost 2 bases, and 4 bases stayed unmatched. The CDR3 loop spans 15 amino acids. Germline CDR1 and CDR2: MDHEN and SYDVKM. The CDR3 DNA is TGTGCCAGCAGTTCCCGGACAGGGACCTACAATGAGCAGTTCTTC. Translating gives CASSSRTGTYNEQFF.

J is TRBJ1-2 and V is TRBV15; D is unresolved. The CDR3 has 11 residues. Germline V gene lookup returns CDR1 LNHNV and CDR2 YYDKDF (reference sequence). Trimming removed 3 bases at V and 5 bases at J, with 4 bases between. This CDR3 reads CATSSVYGYTF. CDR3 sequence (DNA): TGTGCCACCAGCAGCGTATATGGCTACACCTTC.

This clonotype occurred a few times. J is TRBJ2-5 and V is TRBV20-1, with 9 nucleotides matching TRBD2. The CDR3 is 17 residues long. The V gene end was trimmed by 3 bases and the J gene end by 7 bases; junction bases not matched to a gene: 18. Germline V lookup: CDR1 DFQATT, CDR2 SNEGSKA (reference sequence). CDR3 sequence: CSASPPGAVAGEGTQYF. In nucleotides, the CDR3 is TGCAGTGCTAGTCCCCCCGGAGCCGTAGCGGGAGAGGGGACCCAGTACTTC.

The CDR3 reads CASSPLSGGGDSGANVLTF. The DNA of the CDR3 is TGTGCCAGCTCCCCCTTATCCGGGGGAGGTGACTCTGGGGCCAACGTCCTGACTTTC. The V gene is TRBV18, the J gene TRBJ2-6, with D possibly TRBD2 on 6 matching bases. The CDR3 runs to 19 residues. The V gene's germline CDR1 is KGHSH and CDR2 LQKENI. Trimming stripped 6 bases from V and 0 bases from J, with 21 bases between.

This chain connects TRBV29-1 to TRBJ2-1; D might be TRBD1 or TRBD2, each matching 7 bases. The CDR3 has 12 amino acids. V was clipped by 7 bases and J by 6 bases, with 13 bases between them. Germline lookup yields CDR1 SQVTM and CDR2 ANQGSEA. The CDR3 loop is CSEAGQSNEQFF. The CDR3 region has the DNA TGCAGCGAAGCGGGACAGTCCAATGAGCAGTTCTTC.

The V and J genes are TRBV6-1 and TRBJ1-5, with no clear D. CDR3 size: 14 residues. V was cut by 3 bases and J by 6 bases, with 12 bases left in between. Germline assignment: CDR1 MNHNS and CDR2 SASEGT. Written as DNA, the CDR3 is TGTGCCAGCAGTGAGGGTGGTCCTGGTCAGCCCCAGCATTTT. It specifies CASSEGGPGQPQHF.

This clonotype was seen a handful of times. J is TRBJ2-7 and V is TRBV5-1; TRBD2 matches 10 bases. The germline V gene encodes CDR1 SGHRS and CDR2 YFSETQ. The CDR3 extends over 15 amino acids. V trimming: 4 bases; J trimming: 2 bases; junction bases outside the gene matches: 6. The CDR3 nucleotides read TGCGCCAGCAGCCCCGGGACTAGCGAAACCTACGAGCAGTACTTC. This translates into CASSPGTSETYEQYF.

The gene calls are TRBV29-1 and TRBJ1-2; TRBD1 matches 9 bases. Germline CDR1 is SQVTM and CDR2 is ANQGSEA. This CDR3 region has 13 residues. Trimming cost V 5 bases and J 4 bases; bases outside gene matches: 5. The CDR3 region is CSVRGQGSYGYTF. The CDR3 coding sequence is TGCAGCGTTCGTGGACAGGGGAGCTATGGCTACACCTTC.

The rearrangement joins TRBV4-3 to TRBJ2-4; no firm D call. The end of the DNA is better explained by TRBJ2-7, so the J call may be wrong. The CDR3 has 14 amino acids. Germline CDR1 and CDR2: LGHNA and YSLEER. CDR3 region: CASSQGYSPHEQYF. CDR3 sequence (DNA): TGCGCCAGCAGCCAAGGGTACAGTCCCCACGAGCAGTACTTC.

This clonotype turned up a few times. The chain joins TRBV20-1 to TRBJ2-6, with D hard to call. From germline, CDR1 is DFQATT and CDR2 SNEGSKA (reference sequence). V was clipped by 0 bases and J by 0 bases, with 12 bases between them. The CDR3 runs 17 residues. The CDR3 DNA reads TGCAGTGCTAGAGATTGGGGTGGCGCCTCTGGGGCCAACGTCCTGACTTTC. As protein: CSARDWGGASGANVLTF.

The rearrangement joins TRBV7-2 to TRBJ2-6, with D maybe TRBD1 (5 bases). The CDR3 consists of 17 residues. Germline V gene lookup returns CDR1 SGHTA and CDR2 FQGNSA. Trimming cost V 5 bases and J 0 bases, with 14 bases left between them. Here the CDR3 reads CASSLGVQLSGANVLTF. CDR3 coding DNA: TGTGCCAGCAGCCTAGGGGTGCAACTCTCTGGGGCCAACGTCCTGACTTTC.

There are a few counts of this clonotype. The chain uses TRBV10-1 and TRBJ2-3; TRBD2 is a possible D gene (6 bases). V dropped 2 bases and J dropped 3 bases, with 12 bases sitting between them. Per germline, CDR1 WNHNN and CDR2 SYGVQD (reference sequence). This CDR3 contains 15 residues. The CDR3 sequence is CASSEGPGVTDTQYF. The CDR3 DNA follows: TGCGCCAGCAGTGAGGGACCGGGAGTGACAGATACGCAGTATTTT.